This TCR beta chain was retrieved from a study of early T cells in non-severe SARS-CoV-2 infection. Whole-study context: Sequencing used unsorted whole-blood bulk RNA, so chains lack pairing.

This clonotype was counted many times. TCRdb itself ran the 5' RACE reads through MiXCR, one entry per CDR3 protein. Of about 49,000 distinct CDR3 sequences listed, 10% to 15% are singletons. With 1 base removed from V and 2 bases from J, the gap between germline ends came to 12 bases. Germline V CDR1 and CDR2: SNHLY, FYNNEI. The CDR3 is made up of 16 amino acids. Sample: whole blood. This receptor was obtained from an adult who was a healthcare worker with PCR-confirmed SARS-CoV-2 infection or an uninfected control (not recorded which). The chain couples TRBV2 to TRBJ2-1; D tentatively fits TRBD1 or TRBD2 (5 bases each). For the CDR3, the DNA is TGTGCCAGCAGTGAAGGAACTCAGGGACCCTACAATGAGCAGTTCTTC. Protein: CASSEGTQGPYNEQFF.